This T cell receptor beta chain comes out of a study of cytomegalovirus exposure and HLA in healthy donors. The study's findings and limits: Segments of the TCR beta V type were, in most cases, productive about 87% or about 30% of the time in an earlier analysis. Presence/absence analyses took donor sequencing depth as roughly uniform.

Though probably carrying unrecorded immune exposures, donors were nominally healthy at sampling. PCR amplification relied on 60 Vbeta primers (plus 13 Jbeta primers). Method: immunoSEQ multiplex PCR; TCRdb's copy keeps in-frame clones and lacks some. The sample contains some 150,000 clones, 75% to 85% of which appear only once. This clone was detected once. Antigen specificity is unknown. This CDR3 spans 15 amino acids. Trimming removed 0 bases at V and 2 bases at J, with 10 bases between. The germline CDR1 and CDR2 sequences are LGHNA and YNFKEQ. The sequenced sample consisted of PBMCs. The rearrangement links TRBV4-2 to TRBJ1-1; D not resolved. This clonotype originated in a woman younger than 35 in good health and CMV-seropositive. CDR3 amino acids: CASSQDWAANTEAFF. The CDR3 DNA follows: TGTGCCAGCAGCCAAGATTGGGCAGCAAACACTGAAGCTTTCTTT.